The rows below give T cell receptor beta chains drawn from one sample of a study of cytomegalovirus exposure and HLA in healthy donors. The protocol was immunoSEQ multiplex PCR, while the TCRdb copy is restricted to in-frame clones and leaves out a portion. The sample lists under 140,000 clones, around 83% seen once, with around 3.2% in the top ten. The source material was PBMCs. The receptors stem from an older woman in good health and CMV-seropositive. CDR3s include the opening cysteine and the closing phenylalanine or tryptophan. D genes are given only for firm matches. Size is stated for part of the rows, as once, few or many counts, or as a class when the clone is expanded.

J | V | D | size | DNA | CDR3
TRBJ2-1 | TRBV5-1 | TRBD2 | . | TGCGCCAGCAGCCGACTAGCGGGAGGGCGCGAATACAATGAGCAGTTCTTC | CASSRLAGGREYNEQFF
TRBJ2-5 | TRBV6-5 | TRBD2 | . | TGTGCCAGCAGTTATTCGGCGGGAGGGCTGGGGTATCTCCAGTACTTC | CASSYSAGGLGYLQYF
TRBJ2-7 | TRBV5-1 | TRBD2 | . | TGCGCCAGCAGTTCAACTAGCGGGAGTATCCACGAGCAGTACTTC | CASSSTSGSIHEQYF
TRBJ2-7 | TRBV7-3 | . | . | TGTGCCAGCAGCTTAAGGGGGACTCCACCTGGTTCAGAGCAGTACTTC | CASSLRGTPPGSEQYF
TRBJ2-7 | TRBV9 | TRBD1 | once | TGTGCCAGCAGCGTAGGAGACAGGGCATCCTACGAGCAGTACTTC | CASSVGDRASYEQYF
TRBJ1-1 | TRBV6-5 | . | . | TGTGCCAGCAGTTACTCGATGTGGGGGCGGTCCACTGAAGCTTTCTTT | CASSYSMWGRSTEAFF
TRBJ2-2 | TRBV5-1 | TRBD2 | . | TGCGCCAGCAGCTTGGTCAGCGGGAGTAGTTCCGGGGAGCTGTTTTTT | CASSLVSGSSSGELFF
TRBJ2-1 | TRBV30 | . | . | TGTGCCTGGATGGAGGGTAGCACGTCCTACAATGAGCAGTTCTTC | CAWMEGSTSYNEQFF
TRBJ1-2 | TRBV15 | . | . | TGTGCCACCAGCAGAGATTTGGCAATCTATGGCTACACCTTC | CATSRDLAIYGYTF
TRBJ1-1 | TRBV19 | . | . | TGTGCCAGTAGTATGAGGGGAGGGCCTGAAGCTTTCTTT | CASSMRGGPEAFF
TRBJ2-7 | TRBV25-1 | TRBD1 | . | TGTGCCAGCAGTGAATATAATCCCCGACAGGGGGCGGGTGAGCAGTACTTC | CASSEYNPRQGAGEQYF
TRBJ2-1 | TRBV7-6 | TRBD2 | . | TGTGCCAGCAGCTTAGAAGCGGGAGGGCCCCTTGCCTACAATGAGCAGTTCTTC | CASSLEAGGPLAYNEQFF
TRBJ2-7 | TRBV2 | . | . | TGTGCCAGCAAACTAGCCTACGAGCAGTACTTC | CASKLAYEQYF